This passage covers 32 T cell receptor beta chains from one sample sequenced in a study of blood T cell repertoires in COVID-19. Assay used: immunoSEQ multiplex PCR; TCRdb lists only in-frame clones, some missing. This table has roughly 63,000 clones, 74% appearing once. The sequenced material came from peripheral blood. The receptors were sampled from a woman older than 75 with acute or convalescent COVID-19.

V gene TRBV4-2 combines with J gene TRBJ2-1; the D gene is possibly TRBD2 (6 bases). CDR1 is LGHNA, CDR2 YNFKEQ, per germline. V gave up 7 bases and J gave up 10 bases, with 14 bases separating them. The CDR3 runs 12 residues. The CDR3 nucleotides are TGTGCCAGCATCAACGACGCGGGAGAGCAGTTCTTC. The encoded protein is CASINDAGEQFF.

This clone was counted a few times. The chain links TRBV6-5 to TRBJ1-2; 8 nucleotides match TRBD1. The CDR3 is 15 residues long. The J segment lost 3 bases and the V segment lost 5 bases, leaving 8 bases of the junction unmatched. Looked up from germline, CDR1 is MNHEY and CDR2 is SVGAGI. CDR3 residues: CASSPSRTGHYGYTF. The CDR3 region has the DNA TGTGCCAGCAGTCCCTCACGGACAGGGCACTATGGCTACACCTTC.

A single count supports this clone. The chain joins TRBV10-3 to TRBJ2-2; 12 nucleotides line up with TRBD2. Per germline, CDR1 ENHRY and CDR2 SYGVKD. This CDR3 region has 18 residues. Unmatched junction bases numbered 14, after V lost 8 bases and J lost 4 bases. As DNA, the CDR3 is TGTGCCATCTCCAGAGGACTAGCGGGATCCGGGGTCACCGGGGAGCTGTTTTTT. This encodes CAISRGLAGSGVTGELFF.

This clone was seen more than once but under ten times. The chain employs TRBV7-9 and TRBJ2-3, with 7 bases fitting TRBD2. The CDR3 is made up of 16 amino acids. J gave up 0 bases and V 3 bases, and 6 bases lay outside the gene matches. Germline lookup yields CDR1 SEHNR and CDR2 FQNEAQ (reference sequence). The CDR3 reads CASSFTTSTSTDTQYF. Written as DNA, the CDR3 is TGTGCCAGCAGCTTCACGACTAGCACTAGCACAGATACGCAGTATTTT.

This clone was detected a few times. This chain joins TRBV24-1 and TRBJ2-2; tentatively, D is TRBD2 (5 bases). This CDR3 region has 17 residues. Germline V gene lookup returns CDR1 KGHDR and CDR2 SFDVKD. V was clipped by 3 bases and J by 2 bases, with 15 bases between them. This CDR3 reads CATSDRYGRLNTGELFF. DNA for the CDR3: TGTGCCACCAGTGATAGGTACGGCAGACTAAACACCGGGGAGCTGTTTTTT.

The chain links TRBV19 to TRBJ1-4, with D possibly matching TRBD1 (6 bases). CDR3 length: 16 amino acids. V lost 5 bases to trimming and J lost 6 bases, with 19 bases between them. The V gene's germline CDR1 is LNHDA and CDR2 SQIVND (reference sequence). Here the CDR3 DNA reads TGTGCCAGTAGTCATCTACAGGGTGCGGGTGATGAAAAACTGTTTTTT. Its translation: CASSHLQGAGDEKLFF. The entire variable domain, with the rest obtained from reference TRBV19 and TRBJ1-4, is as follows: DGGITQSPKYLFRKEGQNVTLSCEQNLNHDAMYWYRQDPGQGLRLIYYSQIVNDFQKGDIAEGYSVSREKKESFPLTVTSAQKNPTAFYLCASSHLQGAGDEKLFFGSGTQLSVL.

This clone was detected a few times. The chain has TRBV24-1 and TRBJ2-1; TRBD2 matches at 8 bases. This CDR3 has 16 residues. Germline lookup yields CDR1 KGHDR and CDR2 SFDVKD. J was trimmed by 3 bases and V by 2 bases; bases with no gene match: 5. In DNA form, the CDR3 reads TGTGCCACCAGTGATTCAGCGGGAGTTTTCTACAATGAGCAGTTCTTC. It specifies CATSDSAGVFYNEQFF.

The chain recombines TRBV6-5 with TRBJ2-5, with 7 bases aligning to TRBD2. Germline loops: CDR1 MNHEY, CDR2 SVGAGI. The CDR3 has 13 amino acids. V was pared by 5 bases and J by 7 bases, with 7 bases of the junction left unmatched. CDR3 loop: CASSPGRGVTQYF. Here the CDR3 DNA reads TGTGCCAGCAGTCCCGGTCGGGGGGTGACCCAGTACTTC.

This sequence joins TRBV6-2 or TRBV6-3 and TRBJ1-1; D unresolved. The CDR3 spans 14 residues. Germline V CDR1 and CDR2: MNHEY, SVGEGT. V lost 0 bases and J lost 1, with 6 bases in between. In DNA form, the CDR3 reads TGTGCCAGCAGTTACTCGCCCGGGAACACTGAAGCTTTCTTT. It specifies CASSYSPGNTEAFF.

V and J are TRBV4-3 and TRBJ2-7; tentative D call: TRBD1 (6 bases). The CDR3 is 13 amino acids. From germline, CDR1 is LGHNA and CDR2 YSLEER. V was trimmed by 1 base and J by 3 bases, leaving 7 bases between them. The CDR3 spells CASSQVQGYEQYF. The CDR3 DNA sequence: TGCGCCAGCAGCCAAGTACAGGGCTACGAGCAGTACTTC.

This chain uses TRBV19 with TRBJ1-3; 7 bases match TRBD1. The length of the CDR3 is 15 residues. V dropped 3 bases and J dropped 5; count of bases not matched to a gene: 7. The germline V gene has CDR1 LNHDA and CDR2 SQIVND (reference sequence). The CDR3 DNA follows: TGTGCCAGTAGTATTGAGGGGGCTCTCAGAAACACCATATATTTT. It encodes CASSIEGALRNTIYF.

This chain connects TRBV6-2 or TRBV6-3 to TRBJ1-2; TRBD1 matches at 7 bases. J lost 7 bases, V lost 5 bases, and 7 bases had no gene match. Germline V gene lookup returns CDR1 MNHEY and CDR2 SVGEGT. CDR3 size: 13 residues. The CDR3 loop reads CASSQNRGGGYTF. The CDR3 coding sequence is TGTGCCAGCAGTCAGAACAGGGGAGGTGGCTACACCTTC.

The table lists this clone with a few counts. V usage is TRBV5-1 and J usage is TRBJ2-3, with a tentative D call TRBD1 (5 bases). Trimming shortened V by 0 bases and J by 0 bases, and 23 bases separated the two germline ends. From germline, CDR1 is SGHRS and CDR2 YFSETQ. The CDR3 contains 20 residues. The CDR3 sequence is CASSLVLQGWGGSSTDTQYF. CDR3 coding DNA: TGCGCCAGCAGCTTGGTTCTCCAGGGTTGGGGCGGTTCTAGCACAGATACGCAGTATTTT.

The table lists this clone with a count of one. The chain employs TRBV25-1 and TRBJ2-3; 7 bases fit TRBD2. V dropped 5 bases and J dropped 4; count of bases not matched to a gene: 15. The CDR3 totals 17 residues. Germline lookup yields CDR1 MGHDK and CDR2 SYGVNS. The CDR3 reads CASSLGRAGVLADTQYF. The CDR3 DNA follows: TGTGCCAGCAGTTTAGGTCGGGCGGGAGTCCTCGCAGATACGCAGTATTTT.

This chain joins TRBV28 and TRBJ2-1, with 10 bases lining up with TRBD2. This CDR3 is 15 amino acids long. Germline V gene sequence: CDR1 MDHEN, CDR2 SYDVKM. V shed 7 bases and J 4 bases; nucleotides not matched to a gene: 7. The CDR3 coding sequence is TGTGCCAGCACCACACTAGCGGGGTTATACAATGAGCAGTTCTTC. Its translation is CASTTLAGLYNEQFF.

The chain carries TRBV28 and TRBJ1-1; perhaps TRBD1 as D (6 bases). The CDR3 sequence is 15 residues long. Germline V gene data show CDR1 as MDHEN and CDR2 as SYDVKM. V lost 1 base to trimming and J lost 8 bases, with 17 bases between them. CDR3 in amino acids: CASSLFDRTGTEAFF. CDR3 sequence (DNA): TGTGCCAGCAGTTTATTCGACCGGACCGGGACAGAAGCTTTCTTT.

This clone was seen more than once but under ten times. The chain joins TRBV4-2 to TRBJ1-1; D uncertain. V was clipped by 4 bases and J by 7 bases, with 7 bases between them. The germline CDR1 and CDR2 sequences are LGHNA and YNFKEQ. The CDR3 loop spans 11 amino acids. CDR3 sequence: CASSPGYEAFF. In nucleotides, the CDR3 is TGTGCCAGCAGCCCCGGGTATGAAGCTTTCTTT.

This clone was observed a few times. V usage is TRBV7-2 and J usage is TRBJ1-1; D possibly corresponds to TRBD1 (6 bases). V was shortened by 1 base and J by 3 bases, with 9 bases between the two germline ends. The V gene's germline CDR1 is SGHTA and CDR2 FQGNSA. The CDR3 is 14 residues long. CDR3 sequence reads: CASSLDRAYTEAFF. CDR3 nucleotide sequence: TGTGCCAGCAGCTTAGACAGGGCCTACACTGAAGCTTTCTTT.

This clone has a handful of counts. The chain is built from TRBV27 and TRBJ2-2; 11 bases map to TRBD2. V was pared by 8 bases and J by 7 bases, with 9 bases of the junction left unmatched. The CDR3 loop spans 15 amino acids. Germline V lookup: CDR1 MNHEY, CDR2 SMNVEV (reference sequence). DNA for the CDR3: TGTGCCAGCCGCCTACTAGCGGGGGCCGGCGGGGAGCTGTTTTTT. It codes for CASRLLAGAGGELFF.

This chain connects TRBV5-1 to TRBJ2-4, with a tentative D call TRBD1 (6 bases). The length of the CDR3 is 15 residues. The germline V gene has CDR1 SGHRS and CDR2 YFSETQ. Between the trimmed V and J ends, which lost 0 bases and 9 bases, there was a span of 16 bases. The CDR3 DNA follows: TGCGCCAGCAGCTTGGAAGGACAGCCGGAGAGCATTCAGTACTTC. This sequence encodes CASSLEGQPESIQYF.

The CDR3 DNA sequence: TGTGCCAGCAGCCAAGAAGCTAAATTCTTACTATTAGATACGCAGTATTTT. This codes for CASSQEAKFLLLDTQYF. The genes are TRBV3-1 (or the pseudogene TRBV3-2) and TRBJ2-3; D ambiguous. V was clipped by 0 bases and J by 5 bases, with 18 bases between them. Germline lookup yields CDR1 LGHDT and CDR2 YNNKEL (reference sequence). CDR3 length: 17 residues.

The CDR3 is CASSLGTGGRNQPQHF. The CDR3 nucleotides are TGTGCCAGCAGTTTGGGCACAGGGGGCCGCAATCAGCCCCAGCATTTT. The V and J genes are TRBV28 and TRBJ1-5; 9 positions match TRBD1. J was trimmed by 2 bases and V by 3 bases; bases with no gene match: 5. Germline V gene sequence: CDR1 MDHEN, CDR2 SYDVKM. The CDR3 covers 16 residues.

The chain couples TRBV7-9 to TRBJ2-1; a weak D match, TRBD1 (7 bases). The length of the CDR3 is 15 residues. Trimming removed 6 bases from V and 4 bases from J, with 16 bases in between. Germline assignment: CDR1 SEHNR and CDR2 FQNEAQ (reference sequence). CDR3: CASRGMAGGYNEQFF. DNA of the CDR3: TGTGCCAGCAGGGGAATGGCAGGGGGGTACAATGAGCAGTTCTTC. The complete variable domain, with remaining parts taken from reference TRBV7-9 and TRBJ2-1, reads DTGVSQNPRHKITKRGQNVTFRCDPISEHNRLYWYRQTLGQGPEFLTYFQNEAQLEKSRLLSDRFSAERPKGSFSTLEIQRTEQGDSAMYLCASRGMAGGYNEQFFGPGTRLTVL.

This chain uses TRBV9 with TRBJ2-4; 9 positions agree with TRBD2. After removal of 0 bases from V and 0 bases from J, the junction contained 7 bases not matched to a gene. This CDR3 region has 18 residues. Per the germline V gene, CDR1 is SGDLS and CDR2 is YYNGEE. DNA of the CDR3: TGTGCCAGCAGCGTAGTCCCTAGCGGGAACTTAGCCAAAAACATTCAGTACTTC. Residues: CASSVVPSGNLAKNIQYF.

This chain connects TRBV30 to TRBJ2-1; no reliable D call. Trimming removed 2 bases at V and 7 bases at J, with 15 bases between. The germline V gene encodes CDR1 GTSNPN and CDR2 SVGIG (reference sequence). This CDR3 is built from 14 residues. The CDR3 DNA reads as TGTGCCTGGAGTCTCTCCCTTACACGAAATGAGCAGTTCTTC. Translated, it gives CAWSLSLTRNEQFF.

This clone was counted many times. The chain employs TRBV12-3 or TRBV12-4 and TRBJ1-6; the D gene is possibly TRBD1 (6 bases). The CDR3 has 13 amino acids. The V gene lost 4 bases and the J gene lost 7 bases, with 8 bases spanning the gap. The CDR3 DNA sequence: TGTGCCAGCAGTTCAGGGGTAAATTCACCCCTCCACTTT. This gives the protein CASSSGVNSPLHF.

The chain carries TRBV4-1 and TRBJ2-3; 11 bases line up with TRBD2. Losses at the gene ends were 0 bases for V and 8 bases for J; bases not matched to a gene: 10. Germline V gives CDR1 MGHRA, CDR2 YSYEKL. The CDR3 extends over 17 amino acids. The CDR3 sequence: CASSQDGLAGGWSTQYF. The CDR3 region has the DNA TGCGCCAGCAGCCAAGATGGGCTAGCGGGAGGTTGGAGTACGCAGTATTTT.

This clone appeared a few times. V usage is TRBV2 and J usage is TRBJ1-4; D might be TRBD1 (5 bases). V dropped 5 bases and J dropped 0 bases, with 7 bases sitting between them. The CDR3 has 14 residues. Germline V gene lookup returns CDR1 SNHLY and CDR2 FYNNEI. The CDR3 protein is CASSRTSTNEKLFF. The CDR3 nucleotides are TGTGCCAGCAGTCGGACATCAACTAATGAAAAACTGTTTTTT.

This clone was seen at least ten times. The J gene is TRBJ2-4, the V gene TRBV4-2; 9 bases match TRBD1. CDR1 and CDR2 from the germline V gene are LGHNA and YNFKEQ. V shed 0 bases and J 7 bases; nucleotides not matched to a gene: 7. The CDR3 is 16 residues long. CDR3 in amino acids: CASSQDGTGGANIQYF. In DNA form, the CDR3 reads TGTGCCAGCAGCCAAGATGGAACAGGGGGCGCGAACATTCAGTACTTC.

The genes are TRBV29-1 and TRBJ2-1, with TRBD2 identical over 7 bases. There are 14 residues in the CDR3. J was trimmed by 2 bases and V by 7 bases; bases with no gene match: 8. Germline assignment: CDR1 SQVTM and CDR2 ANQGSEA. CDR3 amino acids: CSASEAGPYNEQFF. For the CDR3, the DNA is TGCAGCGCCAGCGAAGCGGGACCCTACAATGAGCAGTTCTTC.

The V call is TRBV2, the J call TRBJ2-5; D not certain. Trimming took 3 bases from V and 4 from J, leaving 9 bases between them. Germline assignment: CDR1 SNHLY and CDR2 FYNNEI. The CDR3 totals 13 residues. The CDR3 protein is CASSETGLETQYF. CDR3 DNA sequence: TGTGCCAGCAGTGAGACCGGGTTAGAGACCCAGTACTTC.

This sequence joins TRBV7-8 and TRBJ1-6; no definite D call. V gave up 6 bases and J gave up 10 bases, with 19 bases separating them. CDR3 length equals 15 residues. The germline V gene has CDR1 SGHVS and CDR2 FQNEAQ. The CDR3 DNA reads TGTGCCAGCAGACTTCAGCCCGGGGTGGGATCACCCCTCCACTTT. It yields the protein CASRLQPGVGSPLHF.